The entry below describes one T cell receptor (beta chain). The sample comes from a study of blood T cells in healthy people across ages. The second PCR ran about 6 to 12 cycles with a sample-barcoded 5' primer and J-beta primers. MiXCR, applied by TCRdb to the 5' RACE reads, yields one record per CDR3 protein. The sample holds about 1,800,000 distinct CDR3 sequences, 28% seen once. Germline CDR1 MNHEY, CDR2 SMNVEV (reference sequence). The CDR3 has 16 residues. Losses at the gene ends were 0 bases for V and 9 bases for J; bases not matched to a gene: 8. Sequences were obtained from blood. V and J are TRBV27 and TRBJ2-1, with TRBD1 matching 10 bases. The origin of this receptor is a woman in her twenties or thirties in good health. The CDR3 DNA follows: TGTGCCAGCAGTTTATCGGGGGACAGGGGTTTCTCTGAGCAGTTCTTC. Its protein is CASSLSGDRGFSEQFF.